This entry concerns a single T cell receptor beta chain. This record belongs to a study of blood T cell repertoires in COVID-19. The data were produced by immunoSEQ multiplex PCR, yet TCRdb's version contains in-frame clones alone and is incomplete. This table has tens of thousands of clones, roughly 90% appearing once. CDR3 length: 15 residues. Germline CDR1 is KGHSH and CDR2 is LQKENI. V was trimmed by 3 bases and J by 6 bases, leaving 17 bases between them. This TCR derives from a man between 65 and 85 years old with active or convalescent COVID-19. The sequencing sample was made of peripheral blood. The gene calls are TRBV18 and TRBJ1-1; D perhaps matches TRBD1 (5 bases). DNA of the CDR3: TGTGCCAGCTCACCGCAAGGGGAGGGGTTGGCTGAAGCTTTCTTT. Translation gives CASSPQGEGLAEAFF.